The 29 T cell receptor beta chains listed next were all sequenced from one sample in a study of patients and donors after allogeneic stem cell transplantation. TCRdb reprocessed the RT-PCR reads via MiXCR and lists one record per CDR3 protein. The sample gives some 40,000 distinct CDR3 sequences, 25% to 35% of which show up once; approximately 75% is in the top ten. Source material: blood, either unsorted or a sorted T cell fraction (not recorded which). Receptors originate from a human donor who was either an allogeneic HSCT recipient or a stem cell or donor lymphocyte infusion donor (not recorded which). It is not recorded whose cells these are; they may come from a transplant donor.

This clonotype occurred a few times. CDR3 nucleotides: TGTGCCATCATGTCCGCCCTCCGCTACGAGCAGTACTTC. Residues: CAIMSALRYEQYF. The chain joins TRBV10-3 to TRBJ2-7; unclear D gene. The V end was cut by 7 bases, the J end by 3 bases, with 13 bases between. Germline V lookup: CDR1 ENHRY, CDR2 SYGVKD. This CDR3 comprises 13 residues.

This chain links TRBV6-2 or TRBV6-3 with TRBJ1-2, with TRBD1 as a possible D gene (6 bases). Germline CDR1 and CDR2: MNHEY and SVGEGT. The CDR3 has 12 amino acids. V shed 5 bases and J shed 11 bases, with 15 bases lying between them. The CDR3 spells CASSTRTETYTF. In DNA form, the CDR3 reads TGTGCCAGCAGTACCCGGACAGAGACTTACACCTTC.

The chain employs TRBV12-3 or TRBV12-4 and TRBJ1-5; D unresolved. The CDR3 is 14 amino acids. Trimming removed 3 bases at V and 5 bases at J, with 11 bases between. CDR3 region: CASSFLGGDQPQHF. For the CDR3, the DNA is TGTGCCAGCAGTTTCTTGGGTGGCGATCAGCCCCAGCATTTT.

The chain employs TRBV6-2 or TRBV6-3 and TRBJ2-7; TRBD2 agrees at 8 bases. The germline CDR1 and CDR2 sequences are MNHEY and SVGEGT. The CDR3 has 15 amino acids. J lost 4 bases, V lost 8 bases, and 13 bases had no gene match. The CDR3 protein is CASRLAGGGPYEQYF. The CDR3 nucleotides read TGTGCCAGCCGTTTGGCGGGAGGAGGTCCGTACGAGCAGTACTTC.

V gene TRBV12-3 or TRBV12-4 combines with J gene TRBJ2-7, with D possibly matching TRBD1 (5 bases). V gave up 8 bases and J gave up 5 bases, with 16 bases separating them. The CDR3 consists of 13 residues. In DNA form, the CDR3 reads TGTGCCAGCCGTATTGGGGCTTTGAACGAGCAGTACTTC. Its translation is CASRIGALNEQYF.

This clonotype turned up a few times. The chain joins TRBV27 to TRBJ1-5; possible D gene TRBD1, 6 bases. CDR3 length equals 16 residues. Germline V CDR1 and CDR2: MNHEY, SMNVEV (reference sequence). V was trimmed by 5 bases and J by 1 base, leaving 15 bases between them. DNA for the CDR3: TGTGCCAGCAGTGCTCAGGGGAGAGGGAGCAATCAGCCCCAGCATTTT. The encoded protein is CASSAQGRGSNQPQHF.

The chain recombines TRBV20-1 with TRBJ2-3; 9 positions match TRBD1. This CDR3 has 16 residues. Germline CDR1 DFQATT, CDR2 SNEGSKA (reference sequence). V lost 2 bases, J lost 4 bases, and 10 bases stayed unmatched. The CDR3 sequence: CSARWPGQGVADTQYF. Here the CDR3 DNA reads TGCAGTGCTAGATGGCCGGGACAGGGTGTGGCAGATACGCAGTATTTT.

The table lists this clonotype with a count of one. This rearrangement joins TRBV6-5 to TRBJ2-1; D is unresolved. Germline V gene sequence: CDR1 MNHEY, CDR2 SVGAGI. Trimming removed 5 bases at V and 0 bases at J, with 14 bases between. The CDR3 loop spans 16 amino acids. This chain's CDR3 is CASSLRLSSSYNEQFF. CDR3 nucleotide sequence: TGTGCCAGCAGTCTGCGCCTCTCTAGCTCCTACAATGAGCAGTTCTTC.

This clonotype was counted only a few times. This chain uses TRBV27 with TRBJ2-2, with a weak D call TRBD2 (5 bases). Germline CDR1 MNHEY, CDR2 SMNVEV (reference sequence). There are 13 residues in the CDR3. Trimming removed 7 bases at V and 4 bases at J, with 10 bases between. Here the CDR3 DNA reads TGTGCCAGCAAATATGGAGGCACCGGGGAGCTGTTTTTT. It encodes CASKYGGTGELFF.

The sample holds a few counts of this clonotype. The gene calls are TRBV4-2 and TRBJ2-1, with 10 bases fitting TRBD2. This CDR3 is built from 17 residues. Germline trimming cut 4 bases from V and 6 bases from J; bases unmatched to any gene: 12. Germline CDR1 LGHNA, CDR2 YNFKEQ. CDR3 residues: CASSPEPPGLAPNEQFF. The CDR3 DNA reads TGTGCCAGCAGCCCAGAGCCTCCGGGACTAGCGCCCAATGAGCAGTTCTTC.

The chain carries TRBV9 and TRBJ1-2; 8 bases line up with TRBD1. Germline CDR1 reads SGDLS; CDR2 reads YYNGEE. Trimming cost V 0 bases and J 4 bases; bases outside gene matches: 2. CDR3 length: 14 amino acids. DNA for the CDR3: TGTGCCAGCAGCGTAGAGGACAGGGTCTATGGCTACACCTTC. This codes for CASSVEDRVYGYTF.

The gene calls are TRBV20-1 and TRBJ1-5; TRBD1 might be the D (6 bases). The germline gives CDR1 DFQATT, CDR2 SNEGSKA (reference sequence). This CDR3 region has 13 residues. Trimming left V 1 base short and J 3 bases short, with 7 bases between. The CDR3 DNA reads as TGCAGTGCTAGAGGGGACACCAATCAGCCCCAGCATTTT. Its protein is CSARGDTNQPQHF.

The chain combines TRBV4-1 with TRBJ2-3, with TRBD2 matching 7 bases. The junction had 9 bases not matched to a gene; V was cut back by 2 bases and J by 4 bases. Germline V lookup: CDR1 MGHRA, CDR2 YSYEKL. This CDR3 has 16 amino acids. CDR3 loop: CASSQSGGEFADTQYF. Written as DNA, the CDR3 is TGCGCCAGCAGCCAATCTGGGGGGGAGTTTGCAGATACGCAGTATTTT.

In its sample, this clonotype was seen once. The chain has TRBV29-1 and TRBJ2-1; 10 nucleotides line up with TRBD1. This CDR3 spans 15 amino acids. The V gene end was trimmed by 2 bases and the J gene end by 7 bases; junction bases not matched to a gene: 8. Germline V gives CDR1 SQVTM, CDR2 ANQGSEA. CDR3 amino acids: CSVELGTGARNEQFF. In DNA, the CDR3 is TGCAGCGTTGAACTTGGGACAGGGGCGCGGAATGAGCAGTTCTTC.

The table lists this clonotype with a few counts. The chain carries TRBV5-1 and TRBJ2-2, with 10 bases fitting TRBD2. CDR3 length: 16 residues. Trimming at V came to 5 bases and at J to 7 bases, leaving 11 bases not matched to a gene. Germline CDR1 and CDR2: SGHRS and YFSETQ. Here the CDR3 reads CASRPGLAIYGGELFF. DNA for the CDR3: TGCGCCAGCAGACCGGGACTAGCGATTTATGGCGGGGAGCTGTTTTTT. Full variable domain (rest looked up from reference TRBV5-1 and TRBJ2-2): KAGVTQTPRYLIKTRGQQVTLSCSPISGHRSVSWYQQTPGQGLQFLFEYFSETQRNKGNFPGRFSGRQFSNSRSEMNVSTLELGDSALYLCASRPGLAIYGGELFFGEGSRLTVL.

This clonotype occurred a few times. The chain is built from TRBV28 and TRBJ1-6; D is undetermined. Trimming removed 3 bases from V and 1 base from J, with 7 bases in between. The CDR3 spans 15 residues. Germline assignment: CDR1 MDHEN and CDR2 SYDVKM. The CDR3 here is CASSLWGSYNSPLHF. As DNA, the CDR3 is TGTGCCAGCAGTTTGTGGGGATCCTATAATTCACCCCTCCACTTT.

The CDR3 spells CSASSGQLLNEKLFF. CDR3 DNA: TGCAGTGCTAGTTCGGGACAGCTTCTTAATGAAAAACTGTTTTTT. This sequence joins TRBV20-1 and TRBJ1-4; TRBD1 aligns across 7 bases. In germline, CDR1 is DFQATT, CDR2 SNEGSKA (reference sequence). The CDR3 has 15 amino acids. V shed 3 bases and J 4 bases; nucleotides not matched to a gene: 8.

This clonotype turned up a few times. V gene TRBV20-1 combines with J gene TRBJ2-1, with TRBD2 matching 11 bases. With 5 bases clipped from V and 4 bases from J, the junction kept 4 bases outside the gene matches. The CDR3 runs 14 residues. Germline lookup yields CDR1 DFQATT and CDR2 SNEGSKA (reference sequence). The CDR3 coding sequence is TGCAGTGCTGTAGGGACTAGCGGATACAATGAGCAGTTCTTC. It codes for CSAVGTSGYNEQFF.

This clonotype showed up just a few times. This rearrangement joins TRBV25-1 to TRBJ1-1; D unresolved. Germline V gene data show CDR1 as MGHDK and CDR2 as SYGVNS. This CDR3 has 13 residues. Deletions cut 4 bases from V and 1 base from J, with 7 bases between. Here the CDR3 DNA reads TGTGCCAGCAGTGGGCACCCGAACACTGAAGCTTTCTTT. Its protein is CASSGHPNTEAFF.

V gene TRBV5-1 combines with J gene TRBJ1-6; the D gene is possibly TRBD1 (5 bases). Trimming took off 6 bases at V and 7 bases at J, with 20 bases between the two ends. Germline values: CDR1 SGHRS, CDR2 YFSETQ. The CDR3 is 16 residues long. The CDR3 nucleotides are TGCGCCAGCACCGAGTCTGTGGGGACGATCAATTCACCCCTCCACTTT. It codes for CASTESVGTINSPLHF.

There are many counts of this clonotype. The chain employs TRBV6-2 or TRBV6-3 and TRBJ1-1; no firm D call. The ends were cut back, 1 base at V and 1 base at J, with 4 bases in the middle. The germline CDR1 and CDR2 sequences are MNHEY and SVGEGT. The CDR3 contains 13 residues. DNA of the CDR3: TGTGCCAGCAGTTACTGGCAGAACACTGAAGCTTTCTTT. Translated: CASSYWQNTEAFF.

This clonotype was detected ten times or more. This chain joins TRBV28 and TRBJ1-2; no firm D call. The CDR3 has 13 amino acids. Germline lookup yields CDR1 MDHEN and CDR2 SYDVKM. Trimming stripped 2 bases from V and 6 bases from J, with 10 bases between. CDR3: CASSLVSVNGYTF. The CDR3 DNA follows: TGTGCCAGCAGTTTAGTCTCGGTTAATGGCTACACCTTC.

This chain uses TRBV5-6 with TRBJ1-6; TRBD1 is a possible D gene (6 bases). The CDR3 length is 16 residues. CDR1 SGHDT and CDR2 YYEEEE come from the germline V gene. The V end was cut by 1 base, the J end by 8 bases, with 16 bases between. This CDR3 is CASSLFASDRDSPLHF. Here the CDR3 DNA reads TGTGCCAGCAGCTTGTTTGCTTCGGACAGAGATTCACCCCTCCACTTT. Complete variable domain (other parts from reference TRBV5-6 and TRBJ1-6): DAGVTQSPTHLIKTRGQQVTLRCSPKSGHDTVSWYQQALGQGPQFIFQYYEEEERQRGNFPDRFSGHQFPNYSSELNVNALLLGDSALYLCASSLFASDRDSPLHFGNGTRLTVT.

This sequence joins TRBV12-3 or TRBV12-4 and TRBJ2-2; D may be TRBD1 or TRBD2 (5 bases each). V was trimmed by 6 bases and J by 6 bases, leaving 5 bases between them. The CDR3 runs 11 residues. CDR3 coding DNA: TGTGCCAGCAGGGGGGCCGGGGAGCTGTTTTTT. Its protein is CASRGAGELFF.

The count of this clonotype is one. The rearrangement joins TRBV28 to TRBJ2-7; no definite D call. Germline V gene sequence: CDR1 MDHEN, CDR2 SYDVKM. V was trimmed by 5 bases and J by 4 bases, leaving 9 bases between them. The CDR3 consists of 12 residues. For the CDR3, the DNA is TGTGCCAGCAGTCCCTCCGCGTACGAGCAGTACTTC. Translation: CASSPSAYEQYF. Looking up the rest from reference TRBV28 and TRBJ2-7 gives the full variable domain: DVKVTQSSRYLVKRTGEKVFLECVQDMDHENMFWYRQDPGLGLRLIYFSYDVKMKEKGDIPEGYSVSREKKERFSLILESASTNQTSMYLCASSPSAYEQYFGPGTRLTVT.

In this sample, this clonotype turned up a few times. This rearrangement joins TRBV6-5 to TRBJ1-2; tentatively, D is TRBD1 (5 bases). The CDR3 contains 16 residues. V was cut by 2 bases and J by 4 bases, with 17 bases left in between. CDR1 and CDR2 from the germline V gene are MNHEY and SVGAGI. CDR3 sequence (DNA): TGTGCCAGCAGTTACGAATTCCGGGGGTCTGGCTATGGCTACACCTTC. The encoded protein is CASSYEFRGSGYGYTF.

This clonotype was detected a few times. The V and J genes are TRBV10-3 and TRBJ2-3; 8 bases are a match to TRBD2. The germline gives CDR1 ENHRY, CDR2 SYGVKD. V gave up 8 bases and J gave up 0 bases; unmatched junction bases: 10. The CDR3 contains 16 residues. The CDR3 DNA sequence: TGTGCCATCCGAAAAAGCGGGAGTGCTAGCACAGATACGCAGTATTTT. This translates into CAIRKSGSASTDTQYF.

The table lists this clonotype with a few counts. This chain connects TRBV10-3 to TRBJ2-5; D is perhaps TRBD1 or TRBD2 (6 bases each). This CDR3 comprises 13 residues. Germline CDR1 is ENHRY and CDR2 is SYGVKD. Trimming shortened V by 2 bases and J by 5 bases, and 9 bases separated the two germline ends. Written as DNA, the CDR3 is TGTGCCATCAGTGAGAGGGGGGTGGAGACCCAGTACTTC. Translation: CAISERGVETQYF.

This clonotype was detected many times. The V and J genes are TRBV10-3 and TRBJ1-4, with a possible D match to TRBD1 (6 bases). This CDR3 has 16 residues. Germline values: CDR1 ENHRY, CDR2 SYGVKD. V shed 3 bases and J shed 8 bases, with 19 bases lying between them. The CDR3 DNA reads TGTGCCATCAGTGAAATTCCAACAGGGAATCACGAAAAACTGTTTTTT. Its protein is CAISEIPTGNHEKLFF.